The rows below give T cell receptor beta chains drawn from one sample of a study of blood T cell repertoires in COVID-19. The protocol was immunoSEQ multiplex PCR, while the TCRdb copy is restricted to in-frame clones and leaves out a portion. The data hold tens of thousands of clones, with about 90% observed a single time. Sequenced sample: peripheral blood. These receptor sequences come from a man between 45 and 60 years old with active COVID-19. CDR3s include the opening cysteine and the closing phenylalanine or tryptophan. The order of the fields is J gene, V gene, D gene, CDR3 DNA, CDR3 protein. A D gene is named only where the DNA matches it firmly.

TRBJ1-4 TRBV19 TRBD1 TGTGCCAGTAGTATGAGGGACAGGGTTACTGAAAAACTGTTTTTT CASSMRDRVTEKLFF
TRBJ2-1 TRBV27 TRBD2 TGTGCCAGCAGTTCGCCCCTAGCGGAAGACTACAATGAGCAGTTCTTC CASSSPLAEDYNEQFF
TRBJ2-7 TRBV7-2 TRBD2 TGTGCCAGCAGCTTAGATGGGACTAGCTCCTACGAGCAGTACTTC CASSLDGTSSYEQYF
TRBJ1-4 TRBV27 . TGTGCCAGCAGTTTATCTTCCAGGGGCCTAGGGCTCCCCGCAACTAATGAAAAACTGTTTTTT CASSLSSRGLGLPATNEKLFF
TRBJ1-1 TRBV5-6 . TGTGCCAGCAGCTTGGACCGGGTGTCCGACGCTTTCTTT CASSLDRVSDAFF
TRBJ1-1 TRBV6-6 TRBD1 TGTGCCAGCAGTCGGACAGGGATGAACACTGAAGCTTTCTTT CASSRTGMNTEAFF
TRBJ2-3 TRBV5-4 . TGTGCCAGCAGCTTGGACCTATGGGCTAGCACAGATACGCAGTATTTT CASSLDLWASTDTQYF
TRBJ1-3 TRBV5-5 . TGTGCCAGCAGCTCCGGGTATTTCTCTGGAAACACCATATATTTT CASSSGYFSGNTIYF
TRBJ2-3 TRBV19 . TGTGCCAGTTGCCCAGGGGGCACAGATACGCAGTATTTT CASCPGGTDTQYF
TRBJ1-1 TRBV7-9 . TGTGCCAGCACCCGAACGGGGGGCAACACTGAAGCTTTCTTT CASTRTGGNTEAFF
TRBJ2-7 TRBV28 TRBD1 TGTGCCAGCAGCCGGCCCGGGACAGCCGACTACGAGCAGTACTTC CASSRPGTADYEQYF
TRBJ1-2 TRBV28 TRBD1 TGTGCCAGCAGACCCCGGACAGGATGGGACTATGGCTACACCTTC CASRPRTGWDYGYTF
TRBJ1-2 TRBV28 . TGTGCCAGCAGTTCCCGGGACATCCGACTTCGGTATGGCTACACCTTC CASSSRDIRLRYGYTF
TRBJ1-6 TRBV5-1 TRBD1 TGCGCCAGCAGCGGGACAGGGTTGGATAATTCACCCCTCCACTTT CASSGTGLDNSPLHF
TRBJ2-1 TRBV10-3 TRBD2 TGTGCCATCAGGTTGACCTCCCGGGGGGAGGGCTATGAGCAGTTCTTC CAIRLTSRGEGYEQFF
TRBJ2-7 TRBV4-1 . TGCGCCAGCAGCCAAGATCCGGGCGGGGCACCCTACGAGCAGTACTTC CASSQDPGGAPYEQYF
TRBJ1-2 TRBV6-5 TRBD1 TGTGCCAGCGTATCGACAGGGGGCGTGAACTATGGCTACACCTTC CASVSTGGVNYGYTF